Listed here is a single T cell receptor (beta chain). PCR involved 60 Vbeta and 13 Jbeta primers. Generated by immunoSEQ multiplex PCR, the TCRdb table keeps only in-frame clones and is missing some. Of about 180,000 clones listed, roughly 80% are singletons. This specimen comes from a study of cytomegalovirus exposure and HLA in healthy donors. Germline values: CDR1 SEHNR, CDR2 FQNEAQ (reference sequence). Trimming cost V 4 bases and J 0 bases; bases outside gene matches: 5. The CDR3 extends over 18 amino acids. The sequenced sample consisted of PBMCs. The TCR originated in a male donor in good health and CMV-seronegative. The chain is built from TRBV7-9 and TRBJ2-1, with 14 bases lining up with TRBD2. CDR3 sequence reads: CASSSRTSGGSSYNEQFF. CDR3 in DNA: TGTGCCAGCAGCTCCCGGACTAGCGGGGGGAGCTCCTACAATGAGCAGTTCTTC.